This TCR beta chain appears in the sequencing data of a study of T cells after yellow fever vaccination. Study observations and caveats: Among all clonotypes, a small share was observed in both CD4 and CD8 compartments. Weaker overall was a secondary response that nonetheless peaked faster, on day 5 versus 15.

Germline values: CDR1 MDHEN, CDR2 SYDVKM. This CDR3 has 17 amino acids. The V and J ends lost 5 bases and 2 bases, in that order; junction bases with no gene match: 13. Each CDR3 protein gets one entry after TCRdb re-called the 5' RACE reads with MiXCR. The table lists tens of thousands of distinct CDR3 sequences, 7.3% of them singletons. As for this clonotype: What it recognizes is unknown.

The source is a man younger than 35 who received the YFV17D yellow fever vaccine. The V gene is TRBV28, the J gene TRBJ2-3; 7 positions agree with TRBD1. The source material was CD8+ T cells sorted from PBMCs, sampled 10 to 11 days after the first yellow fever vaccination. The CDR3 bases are TGTGCCAGCAGTCTCCCGGGACAGAGCCTTTACACAGATACGCAGTATTTT. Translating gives CASSLPGQSLYTDTQYF. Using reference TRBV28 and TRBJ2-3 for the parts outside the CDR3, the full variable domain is DVKVTQSSRYLVKRTGEKVFLECVQDMDHENMFWYRQDPGLGLRLIYFSYDVKMKEKGDIPEGYSVSREKKERFSLILESASTNQTSMYLCASSLPGQSLYTDTQYFGPGTRLTVL.